This TCR beta chain came from a study of blood T cell repertoires in COVID-19. The V gene lost 3 bases and the J gene lost 6 bases, with 11 bases spanning the gap. CDR3 length: 13 residues. Germline lookup yields CDR1 SGHRS and CDR2 YFSETQ. Generated by immunoSEQ multiplex PCR, the TCRdb table keeps only in-frame clones and is missing some. The sample has 150,000 or so clones, 70% to 90% seen once; the top ten hold less than 6%. The chain is built from TRBV5-1 and TRBJ2-3, with D perhaps TRBD1 (6 bases). This TCR was recovered from a man aged 40-49 years who had recovered from COVID-19. Sequencing used PBMCs or T cells enriched from blood (not recorded which). CDR3 loop: CASSSEGEDTQYF. The DNA for the CDR3 is TGCGCCAGCAGCTCTGAGGGGGAGGATACGCAGTATTTT.